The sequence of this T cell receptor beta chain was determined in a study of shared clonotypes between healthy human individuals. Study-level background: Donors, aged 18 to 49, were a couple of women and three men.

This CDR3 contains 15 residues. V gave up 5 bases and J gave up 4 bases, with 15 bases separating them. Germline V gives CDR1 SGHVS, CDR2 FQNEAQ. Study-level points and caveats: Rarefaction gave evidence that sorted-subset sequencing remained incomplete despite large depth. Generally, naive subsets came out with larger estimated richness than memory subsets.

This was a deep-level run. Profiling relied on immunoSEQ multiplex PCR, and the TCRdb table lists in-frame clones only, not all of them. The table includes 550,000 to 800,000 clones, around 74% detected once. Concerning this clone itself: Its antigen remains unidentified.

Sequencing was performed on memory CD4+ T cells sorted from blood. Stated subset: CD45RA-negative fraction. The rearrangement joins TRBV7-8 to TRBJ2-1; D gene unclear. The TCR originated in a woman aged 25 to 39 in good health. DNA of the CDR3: TGTGCCAGCAGCCCTCGTACCCAACAGTACAATGAGCAGTTCTTC. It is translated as CASSPRTQQYNEQFF.